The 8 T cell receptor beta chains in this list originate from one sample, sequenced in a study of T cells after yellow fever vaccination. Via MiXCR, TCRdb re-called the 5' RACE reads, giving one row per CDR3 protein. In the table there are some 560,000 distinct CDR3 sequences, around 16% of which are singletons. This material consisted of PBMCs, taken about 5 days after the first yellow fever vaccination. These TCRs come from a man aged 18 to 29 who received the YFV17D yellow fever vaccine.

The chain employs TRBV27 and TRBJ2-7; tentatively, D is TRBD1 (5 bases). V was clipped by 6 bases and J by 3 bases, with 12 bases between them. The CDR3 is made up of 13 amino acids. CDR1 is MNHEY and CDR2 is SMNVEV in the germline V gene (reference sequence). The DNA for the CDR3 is TGTGCCAGCAGGGTGGCACAGGACTACGAGCAGTACTTC. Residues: CASRVAQDYEQYF.

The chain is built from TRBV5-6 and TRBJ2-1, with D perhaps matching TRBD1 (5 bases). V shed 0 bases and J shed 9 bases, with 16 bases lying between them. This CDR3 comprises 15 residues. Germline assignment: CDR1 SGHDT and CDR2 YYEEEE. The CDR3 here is CASSLEVTVGSEQFF. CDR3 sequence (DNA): TGTGCCAGCAGCTTGGAGGTGACAGTGGGTAGTGAGCAGTTCTTC.

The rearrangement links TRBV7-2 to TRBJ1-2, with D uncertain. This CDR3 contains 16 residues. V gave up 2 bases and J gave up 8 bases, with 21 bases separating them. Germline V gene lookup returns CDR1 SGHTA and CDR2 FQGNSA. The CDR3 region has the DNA TGTGCCAGCAGCTTATTTGTGGTTTCGGGCCATGGGGGCTACACCTTC. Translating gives CASSLFVVSGHGGYTF.

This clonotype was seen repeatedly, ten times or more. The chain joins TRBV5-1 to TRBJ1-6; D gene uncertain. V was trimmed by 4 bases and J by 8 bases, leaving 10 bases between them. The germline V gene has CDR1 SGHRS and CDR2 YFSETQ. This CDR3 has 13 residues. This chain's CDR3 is CASSLGRDSPLHF. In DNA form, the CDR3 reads TGCGCCAGCAGCCTGGGGAGGGATTCACCCCTCCACTTT.

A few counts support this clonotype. The CDR3 loop is CASSYSSGTRQETQYF. The DNA of the CDR3 is TGTGCCAGCAGTTACTCTTCCGGGACCAGGCAAGAGACCCAGTACTTC. The genes are TRBV6-5 and TRBJ2-5; D may correspond to TRBD1 or TRBD2 (5 bases each). This CDR3 spans 16 amino acids. V gave up 0 bases and J gave up 2 bases, with 13 bases separating them. The V gene's germline CDR1 is MNHEY and CDR2 SVGAGI.

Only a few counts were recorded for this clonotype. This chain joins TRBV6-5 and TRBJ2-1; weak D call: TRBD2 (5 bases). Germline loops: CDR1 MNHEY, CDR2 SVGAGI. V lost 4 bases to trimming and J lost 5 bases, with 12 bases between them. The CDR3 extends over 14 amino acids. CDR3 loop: CASSSGFGNNEQFF. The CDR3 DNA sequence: TGTGCCAGCAGTTCGGGGTTCGGAAACAATGAGCAGTTCTTC.

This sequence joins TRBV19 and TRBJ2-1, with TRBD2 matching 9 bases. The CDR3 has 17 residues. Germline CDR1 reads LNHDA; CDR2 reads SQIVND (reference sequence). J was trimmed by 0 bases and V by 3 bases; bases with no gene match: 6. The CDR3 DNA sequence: TGTGCCAGTAGTATGAAGCGGGGGGTAACCTCCTACAATGAGCAGTTCTTC. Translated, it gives CASSMKRGVTSYNEQFF.

CDR3 sequence (DNA): TGTGCCAGCAGCTTAGCGAGTTCAGGGCCTAACTATGGCTACACCTTC. Encoded protein: CASSLASSGPNYGYTF. This chain uses TRBV7-9 with TRBJ1-2; weak D call: TRBD1 (5 bases). CDR3 length equals 16 residues. Germline values: CDR1 SEHNR, CDR2 FQNEAQ (reference sequence). The V end lost 0 bases, the J end lost 0 bases, and 11 bases lay between the germline ends.